This TCR beta chain was documented in a study of blood T cell repertoires in COVID-19. About the study: The study drew acute and convalescent COVID-19 samples from the United States, Italy and Spain. PBMCs, B-cell-depleted T cells, or T cells provided the cDNA or gDNA that made up the material.

In the authors' workflow: Estimates of nucleated cell counts were drawn from the amplification of reference gene primers. Assay: immunoSEQ multiplex PCR; the TCRdb copy retains only in-frame clones and omits some. From that table come the V and J calls and clone size; the DNA was used to work out D and trimming. Of 190,000 or so clones in the sample, roughly 86% were seen once. Germline assignment: CDR1 LGHDT and CDR2 YNNKEL (reference sequence). This CDR3 is 13 amino acids long. Trimming left V 2 bases short and J 4 bases short, with 9 bases between. The chain is built from TRBV3-1 (or the pseudogene TRBV3-2) and TRBJ2-7; D is unresolved. The sequence was obtained from a man aged 35-49 years with active or convalescent COVID-19. What was sequenced was peripheral blood. The CDR3 region is CASSQNSVYEQYF. The DNA for the CDR3 is TGTGCCAGCAGCCAAAATTCCGTTTACGAGCAGTACTTC.